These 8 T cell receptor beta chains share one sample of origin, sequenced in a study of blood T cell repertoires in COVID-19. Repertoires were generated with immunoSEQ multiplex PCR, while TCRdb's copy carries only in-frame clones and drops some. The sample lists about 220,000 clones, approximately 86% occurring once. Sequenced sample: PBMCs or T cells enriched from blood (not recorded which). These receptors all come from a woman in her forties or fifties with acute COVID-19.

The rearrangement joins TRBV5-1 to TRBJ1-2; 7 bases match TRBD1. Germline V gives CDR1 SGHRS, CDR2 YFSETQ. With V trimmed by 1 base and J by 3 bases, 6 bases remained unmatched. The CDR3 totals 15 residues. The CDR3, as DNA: TGCGCCAGCAGCTTGCGACAGGGATCGGACTATGGCTACACCTTC. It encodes CASSLRQGSDYGYTF.

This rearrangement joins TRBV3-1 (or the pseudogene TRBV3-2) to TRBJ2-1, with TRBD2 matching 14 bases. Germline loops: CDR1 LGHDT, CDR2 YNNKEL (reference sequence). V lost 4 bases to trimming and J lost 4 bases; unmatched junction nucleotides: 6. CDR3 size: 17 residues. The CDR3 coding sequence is TGTGCCAGCAGCCCATGGACTAGCGGGAGGCCTTACAATGAGCAGTTCTTC. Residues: CASSPWTSGRPYNEQFF.

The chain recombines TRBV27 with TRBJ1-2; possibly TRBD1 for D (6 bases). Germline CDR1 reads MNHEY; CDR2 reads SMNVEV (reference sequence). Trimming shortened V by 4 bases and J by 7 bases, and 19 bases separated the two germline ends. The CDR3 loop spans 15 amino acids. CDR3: CASSSSGAPRGGYTF. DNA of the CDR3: TGTGCCAGCAGTTCGTCAGGGGCCCCCAGGGGTGGCTACACCTTC.

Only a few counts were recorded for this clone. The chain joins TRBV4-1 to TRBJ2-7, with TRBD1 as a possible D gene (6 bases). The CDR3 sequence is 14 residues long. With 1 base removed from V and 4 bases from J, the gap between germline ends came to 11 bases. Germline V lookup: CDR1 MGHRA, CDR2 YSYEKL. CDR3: CASSQGWDTYEQYF. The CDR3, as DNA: TGCGCCAGCAGCCAAGGTTGGGACACATACGAGCAGTACTTC.

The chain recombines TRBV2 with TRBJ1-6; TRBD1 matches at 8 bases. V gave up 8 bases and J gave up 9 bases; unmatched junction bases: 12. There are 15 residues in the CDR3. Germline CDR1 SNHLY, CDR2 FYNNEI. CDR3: CASRSQGAPGSPLHF. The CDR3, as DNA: TGTGCCAGCCGGAGTCAGGGGGCGCCGGGTTCACCCCTCCACTTT.

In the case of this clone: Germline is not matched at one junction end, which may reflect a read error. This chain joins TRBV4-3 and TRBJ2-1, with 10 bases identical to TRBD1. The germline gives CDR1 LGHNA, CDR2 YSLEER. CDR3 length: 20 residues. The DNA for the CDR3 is TGCGCCAGCAGCCAAGTCTCAGGGACAGGGGCCACGAGAGGCTACACTGAGCAGTTCTTC. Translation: CASSQVSGTGATRGYTEQFF.

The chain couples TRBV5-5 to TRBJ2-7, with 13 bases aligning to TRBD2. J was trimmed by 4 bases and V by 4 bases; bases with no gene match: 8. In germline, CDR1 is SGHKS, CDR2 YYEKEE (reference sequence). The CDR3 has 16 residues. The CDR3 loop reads CASSLGLAGEMYEQYF. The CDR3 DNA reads TGTGCCAGCAGCCTCGGACTAGCGGGAGAGATGTACGAGCAGTACTTC.

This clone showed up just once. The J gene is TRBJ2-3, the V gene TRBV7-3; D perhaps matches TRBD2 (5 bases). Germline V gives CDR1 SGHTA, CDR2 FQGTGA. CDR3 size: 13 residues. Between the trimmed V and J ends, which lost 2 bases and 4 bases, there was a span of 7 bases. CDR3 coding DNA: TGTGCCAGCAGCTTAGCGGGCTCAGATACGCAGTATTTT. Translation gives CASSLAGSDTQYF. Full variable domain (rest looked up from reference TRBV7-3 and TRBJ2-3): GAGVSQTPSNKVTEKGKYVELRCDPISGHTALYWYRQSLGQGPEFLIYFQGTGAADDSGLPNDRFFAVRPEGSVSTLKIQRTERGDSAVYLCASSLAGSDTQYFGPGTRLTVL.